This T cell receptor beta chain was retrieved from a study of long-term antiretroviral therapy in people with HIV. Study results and limitations: Spans of CDR3 length were tighter for HIV repertoires than for controls. Pre-ART expanded clones dominated the repertoire at every time point.

The CDR3 totals 15 residues. The V gene's germline CDR1 is SGDLS and CDR2 YYNGEE. V shed 0 bases and J shed 3 bases, with 10 bases lying between them. The assay, immunoSEQ v3.0, was run at survey level. Libraries were prepared by immunoSEQ multiplex PCR; TCRdb keeps only in-frame clonotypes and omits some of them. The table has around 16,000 clones, 81% seen once. This clone has a handful of counts. Antigen specificity is unknown. V usage is TRBV9 and J usage is TRBJ1-5, with D perhaps TRBD1 (6 bases). The source of this sequence is a man aged 25 to 40 with HIV. Sequenced here: unsorted PBMCs, sampled less than 1.3 years before starting antiretroviral therapy. The CDR3: CASSVEPGANQPQHF. The CDR3 region has the DNA TGTGCCAGCAGCGTAGAACCAGGGGCCAATCAGCCCCAGCATTTT. The full variable domain, rest sourced from reference TRBV9 and TRBJ1-5, is DSGVTQTPKHLITATGQRVTLRCSPRSGDLSVYWYQQSLDQGLQFLIQYYNGEERAKGNILERFSAQQFPDLHSELNLSSLELGDSALYFCASSVEPGANQPQHFGDGTRLSIL.